This T cell receptor beta chain was sequenced during a study of response to subunit inactivated influenza vaccine. TCRdb reprocessed the RT-PCR reads via MiXCR and lists one record per CDR3 protein. The sample holds roughly 520,000 distinct CDR3 sequences, 25% seen once. Notes on the study in general: There was a suggestion from the authors that each seasonal influenza vaccination recruits few new T cells.

This clonotype showed up just a few times. Its antigen is undetermined. The sequences come from CD4+ T cells sorted from PBMCs, collected about 5 days after vaccination. The source of this sequence is a man aged 45-60 years who received an inactivated influenza vaccine.

The CDR3 coding sequence is TGCGCCAGCAGTGAGTCTCGACCGCGTCCGGTCTACGAGCAGTACTTC. Its protein is CASSESRPRPVYEQYF. This chain connects TRBV10-2 to TRBJ2-7, with D unclear. Germline V CDR1 and CDR2: WSHSY, SAAADI. The CDR3 loop spans 16 amino acids. V was clipped by 0 bases and J by 3 bases, with 15 bases between them.